This T cell receptor beta chain was profiled in a study of response to subunit inactivated influenza vaccine. CDR1 and CDR2 from the germline V gene are SGHTA and FQGNSA. With 0 bases removed from V and 11 bases from J, the gap between germline ends came to 28 bases. The CDR3 sequence is 18 residues long. TCRdb analysed the RT-PCR reads with MiXCR anew, one entry per CDR3 protein. Counted here are 450,000 to 600,000 distinct CDR3 sequences, 7.5% to 8.5% occurring once; the ten biggest clones make up over 10%. The sample here was PBMCs from blood, taken less than 30 months after vaccination. This TCR was recovered from a man aged 50-75 years who received an inactivated influenza vaccine. V and J are TRBV7-2 and TRBJ1-1; D is ambiguous. CDR3: CASSLALNRGGDQPGAFF. In nucleotides, the CDR3 is TGTGCCAGCAGCTTAGCGCTGAACAGAGGTGGGGATCAACCCGGGGCTTTCTTT.